This TCR beta chain was identified in a study of OX40 agonist ivuxolimab in advanced cancers. Study background: The mean age was approximately 60 years, ranging from about 20 to 79, with under 90% of participants male. The study's findings and limits: CD4+ and CD8+ blood T cells expanded clonally by week 6 at 0.1 to 3.0 mg/kg.

V was shortened by 4 bases and J by 3 bases, with 10 bases between the two germline ends. This CDR3 region has 14 residues. Germline V lookup: CDR1 WSHSY, CDR2 SAAADI. Sequenced by immunoSEQ multiplex PCR; TCRdb stores in-frame clones only, minus some. The sample shows roughly 67,000 clones, about 80% of them seen only once. Notes on this clone: The antigen is unknown.

The sequencing here drew on CD4+ or CD8+ T cells sorted from blood, taken in a trial of the OX40 agonist ivuxolimab. This clonotype was obtained from an adult with an advanced solid tumor such as melanoma, head and neck, liver or kidney cancer. This sequence joins TRBV10-2 and TRBJ1-5; TRBD1 might be the D (6 bases). For the CDR3, the DNA is TGCGCCAGCAGTGTTGGGGGCCCCAATCAGCCCCAGCATTTT. It is translated as CASSVGGPNQPQHF.